What follows describes a single T cell receptor (beta chain). Germline V gene data show CDR1 as SGHTA and CDR2 as FQGTGA. The V gene lost 1 base and the J gene lost 2 bases, with 11 bases spanning the gap. CDR3 size: 16 residues. The data were taken from a study of patients and donors after allogeneic stem cell transplantation. TCRdb reanalysed the RT-PCR reads using MiXCR and keeps one entry per CDR3 protein. The sample has 920,000 or so distinct CDR3 sequences; roughly 18% are singletons. The specimen was blood, either unsorted or a sorted T cell fraction (not recorded which). This clonotype originated in a human donor who was either an allogeneic HSCT recipient or a stem cell or donor lymphocyte infusion donor (not recorded which). It is not recorded whose cells these are; they may come from a transplant donor. This chain uses TRBV7-3 with TRBJ1-4; D gene unclear. CDR3 DNA sequence: TGTGCCAGCAGCTTAAAACGGGCGGCTACTAATGAAAAACTGTTTTTT. The encoded protein is CASSLKRAATNEKLFF.